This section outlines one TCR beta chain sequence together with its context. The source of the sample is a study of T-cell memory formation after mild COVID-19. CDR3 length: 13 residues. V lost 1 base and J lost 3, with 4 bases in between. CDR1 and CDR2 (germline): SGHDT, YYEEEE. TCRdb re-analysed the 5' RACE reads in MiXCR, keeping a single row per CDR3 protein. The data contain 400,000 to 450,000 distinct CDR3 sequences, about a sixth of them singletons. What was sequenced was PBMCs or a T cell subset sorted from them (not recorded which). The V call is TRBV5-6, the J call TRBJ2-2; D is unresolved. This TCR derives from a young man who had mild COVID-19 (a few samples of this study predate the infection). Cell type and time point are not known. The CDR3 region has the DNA TGTGCCAGCAGCTTGATGGACACCGGGGAGCTGTTTTTT. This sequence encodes CASSLMDTGELFF.